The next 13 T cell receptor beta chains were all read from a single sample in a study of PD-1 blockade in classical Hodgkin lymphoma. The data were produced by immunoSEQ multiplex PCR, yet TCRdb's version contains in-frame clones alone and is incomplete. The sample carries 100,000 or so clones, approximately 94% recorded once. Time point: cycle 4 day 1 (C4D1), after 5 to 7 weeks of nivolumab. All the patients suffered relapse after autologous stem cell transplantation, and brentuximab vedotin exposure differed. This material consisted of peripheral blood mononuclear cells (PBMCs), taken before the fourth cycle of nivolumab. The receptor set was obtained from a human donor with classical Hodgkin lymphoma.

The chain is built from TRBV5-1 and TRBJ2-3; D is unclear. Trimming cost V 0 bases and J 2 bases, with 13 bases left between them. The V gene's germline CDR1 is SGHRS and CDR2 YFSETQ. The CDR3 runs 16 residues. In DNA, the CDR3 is TGCGCCAGCAGCTTGGTAGGCCTCCTCTCCACAGATACGCAGTATTTT. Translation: CASSLVGLLSTDTQYF.

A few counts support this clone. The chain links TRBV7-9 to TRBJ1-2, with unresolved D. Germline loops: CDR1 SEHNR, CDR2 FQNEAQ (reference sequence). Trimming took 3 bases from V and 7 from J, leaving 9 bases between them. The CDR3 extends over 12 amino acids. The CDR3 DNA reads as TGTGCCAGCAGCTTTGTGGTATCTGGCTACACCTTC. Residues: CASSFVVSGYTF. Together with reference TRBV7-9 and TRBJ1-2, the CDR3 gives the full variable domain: DTGVSQNPRHKITKRGQNVTFRCDPISEHNRLYWYRQTLGQGPEFLTYFQNEAQLEKSRLLSDRFSAERPKGSFSTLEIQRTEQGDSAMYLCASSFVVSGYTFGSGTRLTVV.

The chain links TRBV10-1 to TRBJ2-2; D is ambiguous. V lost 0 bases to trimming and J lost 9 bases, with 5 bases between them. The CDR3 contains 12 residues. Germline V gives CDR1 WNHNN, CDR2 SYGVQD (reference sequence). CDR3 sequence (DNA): TGCGCCAGCAGTGAGTCGAGTCGGGAGCTGTTTTTT. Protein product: CASSESSRELFF.

The CDR3 DNA is TGTGCCAGCAGTCTAGCCAGCCGGGGCTTAGACCAGTACTTC. It translates to CASSLASRGLDQYF. V gene TRBV7-8 combines with J gene TRBJ2-7; D tentatively fits TRBD1 or TRBD2 (5 bases each). The germline CDR1 and CDR2 sequences are SGHVS and FQNEAQ. This CDR3 region has 14 residues. Trimming removed 6 bases at V and 10 bases at J, with 22 bases between.

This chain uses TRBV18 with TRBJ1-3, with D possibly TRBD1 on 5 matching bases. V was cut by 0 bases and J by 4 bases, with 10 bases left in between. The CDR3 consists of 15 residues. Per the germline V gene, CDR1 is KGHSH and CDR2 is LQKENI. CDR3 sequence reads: CASSPPPGSGNTIYF. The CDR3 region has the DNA TGTGCCAGCTCACCACCACCAGGGTCAGGAAACACCATATATTTT.

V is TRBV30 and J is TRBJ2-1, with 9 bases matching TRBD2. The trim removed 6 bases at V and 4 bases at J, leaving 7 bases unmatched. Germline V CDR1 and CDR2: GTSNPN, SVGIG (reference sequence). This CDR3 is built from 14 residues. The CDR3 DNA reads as TGTGCCTGCACGGGACTAGCAAGGTACAATGAGCAGTTCTTC. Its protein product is CACTGLARYNEQFF.

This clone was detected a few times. DNA of the CDR3: TGTGCCAGCAGTTTACCGAAAGTTGGGGGCACAGATACGCAGTATTTT. Its protein is CASSLPKVGGTDTQYF. This chain links TRBV28 with TRBJ2-3; no reliable D call. CDR3 size: 16 residues. V shed 2 bases and J shed 1 base, with 13 bases lying between them. Germline V gives CDR1 MDHEN, CDR2 SYDVKM. Full variable domain (missing parts from reference TRBV28 and TRBJ2-3): DVKVTQSSRYLVKRTGEKVFLECVQDMDHENMFWYRQDPGLGLRLIYFSYDVKMKEKGDIPEGYSVSREKKERFSLILESASTNQTSMYLCASSLPKVGGTDTQYFGPGTRLTVL.

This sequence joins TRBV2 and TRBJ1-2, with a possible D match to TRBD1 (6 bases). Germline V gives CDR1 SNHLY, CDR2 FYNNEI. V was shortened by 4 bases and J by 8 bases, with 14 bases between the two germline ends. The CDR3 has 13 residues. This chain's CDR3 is CASSVNRVLGYTF. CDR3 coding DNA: TGTGCCAGCAGTGTGAACAGGGTTCTGGGCTACACCTTC.

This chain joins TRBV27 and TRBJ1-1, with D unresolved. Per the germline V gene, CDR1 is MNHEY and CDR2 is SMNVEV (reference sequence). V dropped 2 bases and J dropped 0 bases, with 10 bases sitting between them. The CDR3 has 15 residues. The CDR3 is CASSLTGAMNTEAFF. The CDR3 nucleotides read TGTGCCAGCAGTTTAACGGGAGCGATGAACACTGAAGCTTTCTTT.

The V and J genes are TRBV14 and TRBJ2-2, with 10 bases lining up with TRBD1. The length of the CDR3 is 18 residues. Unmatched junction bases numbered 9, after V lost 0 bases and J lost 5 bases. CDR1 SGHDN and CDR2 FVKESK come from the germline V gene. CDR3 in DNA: TGTGCCAGCAGCCAAGATTACCGGGACAGGGGTTTGACCGGGGAGCTGTTTTTT. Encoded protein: CASSQDYRDRGLTGELFF.

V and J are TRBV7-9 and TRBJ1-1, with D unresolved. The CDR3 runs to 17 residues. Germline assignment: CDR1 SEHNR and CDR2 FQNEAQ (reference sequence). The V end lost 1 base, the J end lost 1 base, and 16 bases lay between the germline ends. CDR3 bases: TGTGCCAGCAGCTTAGTTTTTGGGGAATCCTGGAACACTGAAGCTTTCTTT. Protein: CASSLVFGESWNTEAFF.

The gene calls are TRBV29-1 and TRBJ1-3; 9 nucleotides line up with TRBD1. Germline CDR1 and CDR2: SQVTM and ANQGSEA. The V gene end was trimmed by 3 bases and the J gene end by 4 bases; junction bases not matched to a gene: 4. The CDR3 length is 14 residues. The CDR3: CSVDIGQGGNTIYF. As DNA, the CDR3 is TGCAGCGTTGACATTGGACAGGGGGGAAACACCATATATTTT.

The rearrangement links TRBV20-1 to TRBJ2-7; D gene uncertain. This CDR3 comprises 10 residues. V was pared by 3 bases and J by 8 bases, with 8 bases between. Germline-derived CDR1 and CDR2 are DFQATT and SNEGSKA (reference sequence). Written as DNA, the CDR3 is TGCAGTGCTAGGTTAGAACAGCAGTACTTC. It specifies CSARLEQQYF.